This TCR beta chain stems from a study of T cells in Graves' hyperthyroidism and ophthalmopathy. Amplification of TCR beta CDR3 regions used RNA as the template. First-round RT-PCR with HTBI primers amplified the TCR CDR3 region. TCRdb ran MiXCR on the multiplex PCR reads and lists one entry per CDR3 protein. The sample holds 500,000 or so distinct CDR3 sequences, roughly 17% seen once. Germline CDR1 reads MDHEN; CDR2 reads SYDVKM. J lost 7 bases, V lost 6 bases, and 0 bases had no gene match. The CDR3 has 12 amino acids. There are many counts of this clonotype. Duration under 3 months, a NOSPECS grade of at least 4, and a Clinical Activity Score of at least 3 characterized the ophthalmopathy patients.

Material: blood. The receptor was derived from a woman younger than 30 with Graves' ophthalmopathy. The chain recombines TRBV28 with TRBJ2-1; TRBD2 matches at 10 bases. CDR3 protein: CASRTSGNEQFF. The CDR3 nucleotides are TGTGCCAGCAGGACTAGCGGGAATGAGCAGTTCTTC.